This TCR beta chain is drawn from a study of blood T cell repertoires in COVID-19. The wider study: Sites in the United States, Italy and Spain provided acute and convalescent COVID-19 samples. The analysed material was cDNA or gDNA that came from T cells, B-cell-depleted T cells, or PBMCs.

As originally analysed: Amplification of reference gene primers provided the estimated nucleated cell counts. Using immunoSEQ multiplex PCR, the repertoire was profiled, and TCRdb retains in-frame clones only, with some absent. V and J calls and clone size are copied from that table; D and trimming were computed from the DNA. Of tens of thousands of clones detected, around 80% appear once; the ten largest clones hold 32%. Germline V CDR1 and CDR2: LGHNA, YSLEER. The CDR3 has 17 residues. V was pared by 2 bases and J by 0 bases, with 11 bases between. The chain couples TRBV4-3 to TRBJ2-6, with D perhaps matching TRBD1 (5 bases). This TCR was recovered from a human donor in a cohort sampled during active COVID-19. The sample taken for sequencing was peripheral blood. CDR3 nucleotides: TGCGCCAGCAGCCAATTTTCTACAGGCTCTGGGGCCAACGTCCTGACTTTC. It is translated as CASSQFSTGSGANVLTF.